Listed below are T cell receptor beta chains from one sample, sequenced in a study of blood T cell repertoires in COVID-19. The table came from immunoSEQ multiplex PCR; TCRdb's copy has only in-frame clones and leaves some out. Found here are almost 250,000 clones, 85% to 90% of them singletons; the top ten hold 4.1%. The material sequenced was PBMCs or T cells enriched from blood (not recorded which). The receptor set was obtained from a woman in her twenties or thirties who had recovered from COVID-19. Each CDR3 is given with its conserved first and last residue. D genes are given only for firm matches. Only some rows state a clone size, as once, few, many or a class for expanded clones.

len,abundance,j_gene,d_gene,v_gene,CDR3aa,CDR3nt
13,.,TRBJ2-1,.,TRBV2,CASNRGEVDEQFF,TGTGCCAGCAACCGGGGTGAAGTCGATGAGCAGTTCTTC
13,once,TRBJ2-7,.,TRBV11-2,CASSFSLEREQYF,TGTGCCAGCAGCTTCAGCCTAGAGCGTGAGCAGTACTTC
13,.,TRBJ1-5,.,TRBV12-3/TRBV12-4,CASSFQGNQPQHF,TGTGCCAGCAGTTTCCAGGGCAATCAGCCCCAGCATTTT
15,.,TRBJ2-7,TRBD1,TRBV15,CATSRAGTGFAEQYF,TGTGCCACCAGCCGAGCCGGGACAGGGTTTGCCGAGCAGTACTTC
15,.,TRBJ2-1,TRBD1,TRBV28,CASSWGQGAYNEQFF,TGTGCCAGCAGTTGGGGACAGGGAGCCTACAATGAGCAGTTCTTC
14,.,TRBJ1-5,TRBD1,TRBV30,CAWSVVGGDEPQHF,TGTGCCTGGAGTGTAGTAGGGGGCGATGAGCCCCAGCATTTT
16,.,TRBJ2-1,TRBD2,TRBV7-2,CASSLVSLAVYNEQFF,TGTGCCAGCAGCTTAGTTTCACTAGCGGTCTACAATGAGCAGTTCTTC
14,.,TRBJ2-6,.,TRBV30,CASKTVTGANVLTF,TGTGCCTCTAAGACAGTAACTGGGGCCAACGTCCTGACTTTC
15,.,TRBJ2-2,.,TRBV29-1,CSVSRGRWSAGELFF,TGCAGCGTCTCCAGGGGGAGGTGGAGCGCCGGGGAGCTGTTTTTT
16,.,TRBJ2-2,TRBD1,TRBV27,CASRIRTGGVTGELFF,TGTGCCAGCAGAATAAGGACAGGGGGCGTAACCGGGGAGCTGTTTTTT
13,.,TRBJ2-1,TRBD2,TRBV12-3/TRBV12-4,CASSLSQGGEQFF,TGTGCCAGCAGTTTAAGCCAGGGAGGGGAGCAGTTCTTC
14,.,TRBJ2-5,TRBD1,TRBV5-1,CASSWGQGQETQYF,TGCGCCAGCAGCTGGGGACAGGGCCAAGAGACCCAGTACTTC
12,.,TRBJ1-2,TRBD1,TRBV30,CAWGPGQAIPGF,TGTGCCTGGGGTCCGGGACAGGCGATACCCGGCTTC
20,.,TRBJ1-3,.,TRBV19,CASSIAGTPLPSASGNTIYF,TGTGCCAGTAGTATAGCTGGGACACCCCTACCTTCTGCCTCTGGAAACACCATATATTTT
12,.,TRBJ1-1,.,TRBV6-6,CASSSRSTEAFF,TGTGCCAGCAGTTCGAGGTCGACTGAAGCTTTCTTT
16,.,TRBJ2-2,TRBD1,TRBV4-3,CASSPYWDSRTGELFF,TGCGCCAGCAGCCCATATTGGGACAGTAGAACCGGGGAGCTGTTTTTT
15,few,TRBJ1-4,TRBD1,TRBV18,CASSPSGTEREKLFF,TGTGCCAGCTCACCGTCCGGGACAGAGCGAGAAAAACTGTTTTTT
15,.,TRBJ2-1,.,TRBV7-2,CASSFAGQFYNEQFF,TGTGCCAGCAGCTTCGCGGGACAGTTCTACAATGAGCAGTTCTTC
11,.,TRBJ1-1,.,TRBV29-1,CSVVLVSEAFF,TGCAGCGTTGTTCTAGTATCTGAAGCTTTCTTT
14,.,TRBJ1-1,.,TRBV6-2/TRBV6-3,CASSYSRSSTEAFF,TGTGCCAGCAGTTACTCGAGAAGTTCCACTGAAGCTTTCTTT
15,.,TRBJ2-1,TRBD1,TRBV7-9,CASRDGAGGRGEQFF,TGTGCCAGCAGGGATGGGGCAGGGGGCCGTGGTGAGCAGTTCTTC
14,once,TRBJ1-6,TRBD1,TRBV7-6,CASSPNRGNSPLHF,TGTGCCAGCAGCCCGAACAGGGGAAATTCACCCCTCCACTTT